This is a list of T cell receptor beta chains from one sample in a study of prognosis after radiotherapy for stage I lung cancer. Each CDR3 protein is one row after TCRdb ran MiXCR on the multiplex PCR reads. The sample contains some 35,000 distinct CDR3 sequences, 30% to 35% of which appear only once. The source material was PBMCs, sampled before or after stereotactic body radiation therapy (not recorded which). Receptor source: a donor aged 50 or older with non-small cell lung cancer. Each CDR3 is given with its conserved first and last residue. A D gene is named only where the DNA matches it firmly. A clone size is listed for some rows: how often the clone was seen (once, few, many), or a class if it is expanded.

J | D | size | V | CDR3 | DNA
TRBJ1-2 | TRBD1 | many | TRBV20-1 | CSAYRGNYGYTF | TGCAGTGCTTACAGGGGGAACTATGGCTACACCTTC
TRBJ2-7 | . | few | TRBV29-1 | CSVERGGDEQYF | TGCAGCGTTGAGCGAGGTGGCGACGAGCAGTACTTC
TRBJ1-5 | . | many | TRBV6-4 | CASSPLMPGAGQPQHF | TGTGCCAGCAGTCCACTTATGCCGGGGGCCGGTCAGCCCCAGCATTTT
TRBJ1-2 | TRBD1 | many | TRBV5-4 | CASSRGQGAGYGYTF | TGTGCCAGCAGCAGAGGACAGGGGGCTGGCTATGGCTACACCTTC
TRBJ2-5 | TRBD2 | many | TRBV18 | CASSPRDGGATETQYF | TGTGCCAGCTCACCACGGGACGGGGGGGCCACAGAGACCCAGTACTTC
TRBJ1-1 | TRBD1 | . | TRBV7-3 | CASSLSPGQGSEAFF | TGTGCCAGCAGCCTATCACCGGGACAGGGTTCTGAAGCTTTCTTT
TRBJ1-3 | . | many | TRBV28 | CASSLYVGGVLGNTIYF | TGTGCCAGCAGTTTATACGTCGGGGGGGTCCTTGGAAACACCATATATTTT
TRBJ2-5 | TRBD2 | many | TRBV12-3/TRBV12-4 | CASSLRAGVETQYF | TGTGCCAGCAGTTTAAGGGCGGGGGTAGAGACCCAGTACTTC
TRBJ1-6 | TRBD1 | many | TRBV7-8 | CASSLAGQGASYNSPLHF | TGTGCCAGCAGCTTAGCCGGGCAGGGGGCATCCTATAATTCACCCCTCCACTTT
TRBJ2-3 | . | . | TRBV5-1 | CAGSVGGRYEYTQYF | TGCGCCGGCAGCGTGGGGGGCAGGTATGAATATACGCAGTATTTT
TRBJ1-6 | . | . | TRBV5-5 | CASSLEGGAGENSPLHF | TGTGCCAGCAGCTTGGAGGGGGGGGCCGGCGAGAATTCACCCCTCCACTTT
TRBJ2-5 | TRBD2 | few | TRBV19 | CASSKGLAGDSQGETQYF | TGTGCCAGTAGTAAGGGACTAGCGGGCGATTCCCAAGGGGAGACCCAGTACTTC
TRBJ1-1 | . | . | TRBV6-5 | CASSYFGGTEAFF | TGTGCCAGCAGTTACTTCGGGGGGACTGAAGCTTTCTTT
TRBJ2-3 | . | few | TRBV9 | CASSVGGARREGTQYF | TGTGCCAGCAGCGTAGGCGGGGCCCGAAGAGAAGGTACGCAGTATTTT
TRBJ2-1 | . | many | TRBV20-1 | CSAGEGSYNEQFF | TGCAGTGCGGGGGAAGGCTCCTACAATGAGCAGTTCTTC
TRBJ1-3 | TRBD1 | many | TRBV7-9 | CARSLTGNSGNTIYF | TGTGCCAGGAGCTTGACAGGGAACTCTGGAAACACCATATATTTT
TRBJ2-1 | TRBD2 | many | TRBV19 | CASSWNSGGENEQFF | TGTGCCAGTAGTTGGAACAGCGGGGGAGAAAATGAGCAGTTCTTC